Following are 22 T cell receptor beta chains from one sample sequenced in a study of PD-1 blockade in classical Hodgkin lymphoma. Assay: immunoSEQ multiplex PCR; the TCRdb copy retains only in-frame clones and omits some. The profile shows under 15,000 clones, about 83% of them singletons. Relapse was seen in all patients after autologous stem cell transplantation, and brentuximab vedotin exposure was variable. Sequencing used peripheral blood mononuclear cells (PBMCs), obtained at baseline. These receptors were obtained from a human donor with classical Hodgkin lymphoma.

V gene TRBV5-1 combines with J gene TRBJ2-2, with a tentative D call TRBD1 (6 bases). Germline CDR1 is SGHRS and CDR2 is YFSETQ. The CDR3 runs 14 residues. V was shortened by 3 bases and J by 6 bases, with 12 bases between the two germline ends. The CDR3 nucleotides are TGCGCCAGCAGCTGGTCACAGGGCGCCGGGGAGCTGTTTTTT. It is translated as CASSWSQGAGELFF.

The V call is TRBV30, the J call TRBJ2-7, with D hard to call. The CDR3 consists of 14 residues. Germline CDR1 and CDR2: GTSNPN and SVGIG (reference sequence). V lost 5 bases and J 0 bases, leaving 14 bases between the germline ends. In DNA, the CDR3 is TGTGCCTGGGAGGAGAAGGTCTACTCCTACGAGCAGTACTTC. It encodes CAWEEKVYSYEQYF. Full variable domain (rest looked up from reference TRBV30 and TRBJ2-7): SQTIHQWPATLVQPVGSPLSLECTVEGTSNPNLYWYRQAAGRGLQLLFYSVGIGQISSEVPQNLSASRPQDRQFILSSKKLLLSDSGFYLCAWEEKVYSYEQYFGPGTRLTVT.

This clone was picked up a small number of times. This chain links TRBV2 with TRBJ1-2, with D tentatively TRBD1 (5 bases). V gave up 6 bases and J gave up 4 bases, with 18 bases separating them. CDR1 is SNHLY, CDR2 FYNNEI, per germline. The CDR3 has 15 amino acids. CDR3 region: CASRVDRAAAYGYTF. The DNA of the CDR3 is TGTGCCAGCAGGGTTGACAGAGCTGCCGCCTATGGCTACACCTTC.

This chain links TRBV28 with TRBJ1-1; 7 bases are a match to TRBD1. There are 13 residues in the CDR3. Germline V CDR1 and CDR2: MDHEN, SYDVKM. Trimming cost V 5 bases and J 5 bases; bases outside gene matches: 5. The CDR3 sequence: CASSEGAWTEAFF. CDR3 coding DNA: TGTGCCAGCAGTGAGGGGGCGTGGACTGAAGCTTTCTTT. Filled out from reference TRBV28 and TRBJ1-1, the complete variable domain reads DVKVTQSSRYLVKRTGEKVFLECVQDMDHENMFWYRQDPGLGLRLIYFSYDVKMKEKGDIPEGYSVSREKKERFSLILESASTNQTSMYLCASSEGAWTEAFFGQGTRLTVV.

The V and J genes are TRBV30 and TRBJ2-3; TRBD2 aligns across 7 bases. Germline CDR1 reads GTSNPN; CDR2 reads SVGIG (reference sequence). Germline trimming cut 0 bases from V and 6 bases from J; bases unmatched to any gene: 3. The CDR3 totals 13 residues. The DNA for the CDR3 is TGTGCCTGGAGTGTACTAGCGAGGGATACGCAGTATTTT. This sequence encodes CAWSVLARDTQYF.

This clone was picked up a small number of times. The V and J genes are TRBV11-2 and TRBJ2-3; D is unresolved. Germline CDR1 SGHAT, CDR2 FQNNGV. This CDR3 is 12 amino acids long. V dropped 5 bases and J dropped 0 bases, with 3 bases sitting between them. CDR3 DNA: TGTGCCAGCAGCCCGAGCACAGATACGCAGTATTTT. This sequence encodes CASSPSTDTQYF.

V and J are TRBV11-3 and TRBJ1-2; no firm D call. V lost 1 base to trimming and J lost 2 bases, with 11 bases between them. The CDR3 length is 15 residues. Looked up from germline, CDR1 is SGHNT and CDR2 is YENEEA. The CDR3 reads CASSLAATANYGYTF. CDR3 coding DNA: TGTGCCAGCAGCTTAGCCGCGACGGCCAACTATGGCTACACCTTC.

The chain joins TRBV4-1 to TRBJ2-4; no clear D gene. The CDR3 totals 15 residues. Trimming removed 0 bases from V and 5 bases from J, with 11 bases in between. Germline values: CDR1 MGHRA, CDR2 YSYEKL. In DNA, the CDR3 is TGCGCCAGCAGCCAAGATATGCAGGCCGAAAACATTCAGTACTTC. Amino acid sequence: CASSQDMQAENIQYF.

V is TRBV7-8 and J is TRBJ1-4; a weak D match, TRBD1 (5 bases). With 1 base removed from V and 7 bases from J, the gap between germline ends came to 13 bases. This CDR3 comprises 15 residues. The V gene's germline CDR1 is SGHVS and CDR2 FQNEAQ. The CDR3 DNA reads TGTGCCAGCAGCTTAGGATGGGGACCGGTTGAAAAACTGTTTTTT. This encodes CASSLGWGPVEKLFF.

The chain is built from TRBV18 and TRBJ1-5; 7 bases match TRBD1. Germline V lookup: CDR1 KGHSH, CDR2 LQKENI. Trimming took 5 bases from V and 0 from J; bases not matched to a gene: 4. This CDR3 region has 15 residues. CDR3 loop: CASSARDSSNQPQHF. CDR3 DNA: TGTGCCAGCTCAGCCCGGGACAGTAGCAATCAGCCCCAGCATTTT.

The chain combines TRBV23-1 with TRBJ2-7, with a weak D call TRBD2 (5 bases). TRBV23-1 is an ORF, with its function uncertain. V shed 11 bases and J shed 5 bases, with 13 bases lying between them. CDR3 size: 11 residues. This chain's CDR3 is CAPPPRDEQYF. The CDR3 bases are TGCGCCCCCCCACCGCGGGACGAGCAGTACTTC.

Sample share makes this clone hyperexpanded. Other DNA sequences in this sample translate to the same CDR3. CDR3 sequence (DNA): TGTGCCAGCAGCTTAGCGTCTGGCCGAACGAACACCGGGGAGCTGTTTTTT. Translated: CASSLASGRTNTGELFF. V usage is TRBV7-8 and J usage is TRBJ2-2, with unresolved D. V lost 0 bases and J lost 0, with 11 bases in between. The V gene's germline CDR1 is SGHVS and CDR2 FQNEAQ. The CDR3 is 17 residues long.

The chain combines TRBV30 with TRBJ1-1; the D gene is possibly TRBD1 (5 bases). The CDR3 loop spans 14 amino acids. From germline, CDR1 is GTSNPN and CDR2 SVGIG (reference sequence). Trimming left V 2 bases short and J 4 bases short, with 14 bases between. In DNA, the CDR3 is TGTGCCTGGAGTCCTCTAGGGGTGAGCACTGAAGCTTTCTTT. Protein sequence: CAWSPLGVSTEAFF.

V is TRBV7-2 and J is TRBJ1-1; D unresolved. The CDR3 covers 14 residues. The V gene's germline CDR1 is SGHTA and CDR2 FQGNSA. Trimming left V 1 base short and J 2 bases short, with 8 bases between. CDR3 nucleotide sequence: TGTGCCAGCAGCTTAGACTCAGTTAACACTGAAGCTTTCTTT. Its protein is CASSLDSVNTEAFF.

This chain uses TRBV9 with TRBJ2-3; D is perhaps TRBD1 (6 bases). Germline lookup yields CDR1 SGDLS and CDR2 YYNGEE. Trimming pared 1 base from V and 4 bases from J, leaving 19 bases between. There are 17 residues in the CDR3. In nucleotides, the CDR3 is TGTGCCAGCAGCGTATCTGGGGGCATTTTTTCCGCAGATACGCAGTATTTT. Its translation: CASSVSGGIFSADTQYF.

DNA for the CDR3: TGTGCCAGCAGCACGAGGACAGGTAGGGGTGGCTACACCTTC. This translates into CASSTRTGRGGYTF. The rearrangement joins TRBV13 to TRBJ1-2; TRBD1 matches 7 bases. This CDR3 spans 14 amino acids. The V and J ends lost 5 bases and 7 bases, in that order; junction bases with no gene match: 10. The germline gives CDR1 PRHDT, CDR2 FYEKMQ (reference sequence).

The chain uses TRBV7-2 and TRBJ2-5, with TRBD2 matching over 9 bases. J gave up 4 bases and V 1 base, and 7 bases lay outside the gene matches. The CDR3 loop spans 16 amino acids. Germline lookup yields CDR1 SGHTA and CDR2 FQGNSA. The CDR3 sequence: CASSLEFAAGGETQYF. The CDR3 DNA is TGTGCCAGCAGCTTAGAGTTCGCAGCGGGAGGAGAGACCCAGTACTTC.

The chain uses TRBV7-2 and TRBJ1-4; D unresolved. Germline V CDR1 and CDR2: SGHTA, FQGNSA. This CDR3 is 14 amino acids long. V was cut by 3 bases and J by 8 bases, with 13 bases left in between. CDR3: CASSLGPDEEKLFF. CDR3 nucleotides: TGTGCCAGCAGCTTGGGCCCGGACGAGGAAAAACTGTTTTTT.

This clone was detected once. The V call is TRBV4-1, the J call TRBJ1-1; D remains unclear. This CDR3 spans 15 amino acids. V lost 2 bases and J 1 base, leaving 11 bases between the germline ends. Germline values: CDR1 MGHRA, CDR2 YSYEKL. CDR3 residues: CASSQNRAKNTEAFF. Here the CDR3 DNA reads TGCGCCAGCAGCCAAAACCGGGCCAAGAACACTGAAGCTTTCTTT.

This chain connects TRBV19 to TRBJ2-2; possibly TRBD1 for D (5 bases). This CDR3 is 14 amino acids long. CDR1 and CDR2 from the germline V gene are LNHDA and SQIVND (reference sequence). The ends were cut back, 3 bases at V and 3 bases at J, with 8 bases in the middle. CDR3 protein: CASSIQGYTGELFF. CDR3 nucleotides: TGTGCCAGTAGTATTCAGGGTTACACCGGGGAGCTGTTTTTT.

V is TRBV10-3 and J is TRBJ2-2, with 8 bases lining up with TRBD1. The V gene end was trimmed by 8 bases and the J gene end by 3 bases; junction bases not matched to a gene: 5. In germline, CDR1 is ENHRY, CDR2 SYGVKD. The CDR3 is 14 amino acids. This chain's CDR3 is CAIAGGEDTGELFF. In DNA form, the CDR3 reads TGTGCCATCGCAGGGGGCGAGGACACCGGGGAGCTGTTTTTT.

CDR3 sequence (DNA): TGTGCCAGCAGCTTATCCGGGACCGATAGCAATCAGCCCCAGCATTTT. Protein product: CASSLSGTDSNQPQHF. V and J are TRBV7-2 and TRBJ1-5; D is possibly TRBD1 (5 bases). V gave up 2 bases and J gave up 0 bases, with 11 bases separating them. This CDR3 has 16 residues. Germline assignment: CDR1 SGHTA and CDR2 FQGNSA.